The sequence of this T cell receptor beta chain was determined in a study of T cell repertoires in cytomegalovirus infection. Overall study: It can be stated that public TCR beta signatures indicated CMV infection as well as a matching HLA type.

One entry per CDR3 protein, called by TCRdb with MiXCR from the reads. The sample includes about 740,000 distinct CDR3 sequences, 35% to 45% of them seen just once. As regards this clonotype: As yet, its antigen is unknown.

Findings of the study overall: HLA-C-restricted CMV-specific TCR beta clonotypes were dominant in the ex vivo response. Based on cumulative public TCR beta family frequency, carriers of CMV plus the relevant HLA were identified.

V shed 3 bases and J shed 9 bases, with 24 bases lying between them. This CDR3 is built from 18 residues. The origin of this receptor is a human donor in good health (CMV status not recorded). Some clones in this sample may be carry-over from other donors' samples. Source material: PBMCs. The chain recombines TRBV12-3 or TRBV12-4 with TRBJ1-6; no reliable D call. The chain's CDR3 is CASSFRAPTPASSSPLHF. The CDR3 DNA sequence: TGTGCCAGCAGTTTTAGGGCACCTACCCCAGCCTCAAGTTCACCCCTCCACTTT.